The T cell receptor beta chain described here comes from a study of Graves' ophthalmopathy and Graves' hyperthyroidism. The authors amplified TCR beta CDR3 regions from RNA transcripts. First-round RT-PCR with HTBI primers preceded a second-round multiplex PCR. MiXCR was run by TCRdb on the multiplex PCR reads, yielding one entry per CDR3 protein. The table includes over 450,000 distinct CDR3 sequences, approximately 15% detected once. This clonotype was seen at least ten times. Trimming left V 1 base short and J 2 bases short, with 11 bases between. The CDR3 has 15 residues. The germline CDR1 and CDR2 sequences are MDHEN and SYDVKM.

J is TRBJ2-5 and V is TRBV28, with D perhaps matching TRBD2 (5 bases). The sequence derives from a woman in her 30s with Graves' ophthalmopathy. Sequenced material: blood. CDR3 loop: CASSLYLSGQETQYF. CDR3 bases: TGTGCCAGCAGTTTATACCTAAGCGGTCAAGAGACCCAGTACTTC.